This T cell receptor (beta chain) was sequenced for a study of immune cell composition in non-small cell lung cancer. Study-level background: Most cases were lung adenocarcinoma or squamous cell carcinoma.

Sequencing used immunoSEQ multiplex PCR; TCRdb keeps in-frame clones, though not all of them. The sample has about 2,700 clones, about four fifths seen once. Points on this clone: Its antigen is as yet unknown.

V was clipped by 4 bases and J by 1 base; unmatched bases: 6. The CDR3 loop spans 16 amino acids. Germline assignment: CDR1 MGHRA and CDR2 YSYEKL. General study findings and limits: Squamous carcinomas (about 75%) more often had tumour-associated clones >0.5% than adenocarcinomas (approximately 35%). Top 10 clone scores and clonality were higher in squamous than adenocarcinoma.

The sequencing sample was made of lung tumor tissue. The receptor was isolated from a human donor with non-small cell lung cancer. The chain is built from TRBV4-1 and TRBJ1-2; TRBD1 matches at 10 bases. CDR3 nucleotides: TGCGCCAGCAGCCCGGGACAGGGGAGTTTTAACTATGGCTACACCTTC. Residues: CASSPGQGSFNYGYTF.